Sequencing of this T cell receptor (beta chain) was carried out in a study of shared clonotypes between healthy human individuals. The CDR3 runs 17 residues. Assay used: immunoSEQ multiplex PCR; TCRdb lists only in-frame clones, some missing. The table has about 1 million clones, 75% seen once. Sequences were obtained from memory CD4+ T cells sorted from blood. Sample subset: CD45RA-negative fraction. The V and J genes are TRBV1 and TRBJ1-1; TRBD1 reflects the table's D call only, with no check against the DNA. TRBV1 is a pseudogene segment. The origin of this receptor is a man between 18 and 35 years old in good health. The CDR3 sequence is CTSSQATFNLRNTEAFF. The CDR3 DNA is TGCACCAGCAGCCAAGCGACATTCAACCTGAGGAACACTGAAGCTTTCTTT.